This T cell receptor (beta chain) was observed in a study of CD8 T cells in Susac syndrome. V gave up 5 bases and J gave up 5 bases, with 13 bases separating them. This CDR3 is built from 13 residues. Per the germline V gene, CDR1 is GTSNPN and CDR2 is SVGIG (reference sequence). Random hexamers were used to reverse transcribe 0.5 to 1 ug of RNA. With immunoSEQ multiplex PCR, TCR beta CDR3 was amplified across 54 Vbeta and 13 Jbeta. Via MiXCR, TCRdb re-called the immunoSEQ multiplex PCR reads, giving one row per CDR3 protein. The table includes under 200,000 distinct CDR3 sequences, about 95% detected once. TCR beta from blood CD8+ and CD4+ T cells was sequenced. Through negative isolation, CD4+ and CD8+ T cells were obtained, while TEMRA cells were enriched using FACS.

The material sequenced was CD4+ T cells from PBMCs. This chain links TRBV30 with TRBJ1-5; the D is unclear. The receptor comes from a human donor in good health. In nucleotides, the CDR3 is TGTGCCTGGGCCGTTAGCGGGGATCAGCCCCAGCATTTT. This codes for CAWAVSGDQPQHF.